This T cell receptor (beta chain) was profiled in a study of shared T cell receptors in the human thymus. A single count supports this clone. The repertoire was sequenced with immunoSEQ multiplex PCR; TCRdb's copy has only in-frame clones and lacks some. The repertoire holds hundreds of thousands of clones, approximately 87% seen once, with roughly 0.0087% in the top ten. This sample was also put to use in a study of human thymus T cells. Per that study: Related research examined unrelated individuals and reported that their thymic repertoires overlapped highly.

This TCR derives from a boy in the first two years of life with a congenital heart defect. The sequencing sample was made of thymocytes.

CDR3 coding DNA: TGTGCCAGCAGCTTCCTGCCAGGGACAGGGAAGATCGATGAGCAGTTCTTC. As protein: CASSFLPGTGKIDEQFF. This sequence joins TRBV5-6 and TRBJ2-1; 9 bases match TRBD1. V lost 2 bases to trimming and J lost 8 bases; unmatched junction nucleotides: 14. Germline CDR1 reads SGHDT; CDR2 reads YYEEEE. The CDR3 is made up of 17 amino acids.